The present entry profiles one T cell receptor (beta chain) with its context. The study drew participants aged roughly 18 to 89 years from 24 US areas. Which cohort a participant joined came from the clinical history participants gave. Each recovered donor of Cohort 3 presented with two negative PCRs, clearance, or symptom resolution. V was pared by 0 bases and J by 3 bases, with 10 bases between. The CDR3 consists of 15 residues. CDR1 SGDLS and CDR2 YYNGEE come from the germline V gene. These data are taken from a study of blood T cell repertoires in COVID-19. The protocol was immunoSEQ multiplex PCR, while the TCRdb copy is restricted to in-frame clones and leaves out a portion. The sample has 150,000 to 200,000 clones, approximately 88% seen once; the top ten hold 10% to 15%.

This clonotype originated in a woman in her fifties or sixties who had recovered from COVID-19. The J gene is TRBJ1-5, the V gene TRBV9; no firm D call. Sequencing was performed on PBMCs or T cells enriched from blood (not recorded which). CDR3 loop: CASSVGHRPNQPQHF. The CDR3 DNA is TGTGCCAGCAGCGTAGGGCACAGACCCAATCAGCCCCAGCATTTT.